This T cell receptor (beta chain) came from a study of CD8+ T cells in alopecia areata. Study information: Severity scoring for treated patients was based on the percentage of affected scalp area. Study results and limitations: Many expanded lesional clones persisted during tofacitinib (in both scalp and blood).

With regard to this clone: Its antigen is not identified.

CDR1 is LNHDA, CDR2 SQIVND, per germline (reference sequence). CDR3 length equals 15 residues. Trimming cost V 0 bases and J 8 bases; bases outside gene matches: 9. Treatment reported: oral pan-JAK inhibitor, 5-10 mg twice daily. Samples from alopecia areata patients were lesional scalp punch biopsies and peripheral blood. Following RNA extraction, reverse transcription yielded cDNA that acted as the sequencing template. The protocol was immunoSEQ multiplex PCR, while the TCRdb copy is restricted to in-frame clones and leaves out a portion. The sample has about 200,000 clones, roughly 60% seen once. The chain recombines TRBV19 with TRBJ1-2, with 7 bases that match TRBD1. This sample comprised CD4+ T cells sorted from blood, obtained at week 24, from a patient treated with tofacitinib. This receptor was identified in a human donor with alopecia areata. CDR3 sequence: CASSIDRQGSAGYTF. CDR3 sequence (DNA): TGTGCCAGTAGTATAGATCGACAGGGATCGGCCGGCTACACCTTC.